Following are 20 T cell receptor beta chains from one sample sequenced in a study of CD8+CD57+ T cells in acquired aplastic anemia. The use of genomic DNA as template underpinned the TCR beta VDJ and CDR3 profiling. One entry per CDR3 protein, called by TCRdb with MiXCR from the reads. This table holds 150,000 to 200,000 distinct CDR3 sequences, 50% to 75% found once. The source material was sorted CD4+, CD8+, or CD8+CD57+ T cells (not recorded which) from PBMCs. The receptors come from a human donor with severe aplastic anemia or a healthy control (not recorded which).

This rearrangement joins TRBV20-1 to TRBJ1-1; D ambiguous. Germline CDR1 is DFQATT and CDR2 is SNEGSKA (reference sequence). Deletions cut 0 bases from V and 7 bases from J, with 21 bases between. The CDR3 runs 16 residues. In DNA form, the CDR3 reads TGCAGTGCTAGAGATCCCAAAGGGCAGGCCCCCGGTGAAGCTTTCTTT. Translation: CSARDPKGQAPGEAFF.

The rearrangement uses TRBV29-1 and TRBJ2-1; D is undetermined. This CDR3 is built from 13 residues. V was cut by 6 bases and J by 4 bases, with 13 bases left in between. Germline V CDR1 and CDR2: SQVTM, ANQGSEA. This CDR3 reads CSVKGRTYNEQFF. CDR3 nucleotides: TGCAGCGTAAAAGGACGGACGTACAATGAGCAGTTCTTC.

The chain links TRBV5-1 to TRBJ2-7; D uncertain. The V end was cut by 1 base, the J end by 3 bases, with 5 bases between. This CDR3 is 12 amino acids long. Germline V CDR1 and CDR2: SGHRS, YFSETQ. CDR3 sequence: CASSLFGYEQYF. CDR3 nucleotides: TGCGCCAGCAGCTTGTTTGGCTACGAGCAGTACTTC. Filled out from reference TRBV5-1 and TRBJ2-7, the complete variable domain reads KAGVTQTPRYLIKTRGQQVTLSCSPISGHRSVSWYQQTPGQGLQFLFEYFSETQRNKGNFPGRFSGRQFSNSRSEMNVSTLELGDSALYLCASSLFGYEQYFGPGTRLTVT.

The V and J genes are TRBV7-8 and TRBJ2-3; the D is unclear. Trimming shortened V by 1 base and J by 4 bases, and 9 bases separated the two germline ends. The CDR3 extends over 14 amino acids. Germline V gene sequence: CDR1 SGHVS, CDR2 FQNEAQ. DNA of the CDR3: TGTGCCAGCAGCTTAGTAAGTGGGCCAGATACGCAGTATTTT. It is translated as CASSLVSGPDTQYF.

The chain joins TRBV6-1 to TRBJ2-7, with TRBD2 matching over 11 bases. This CDR3 comprises 17 residues. In germline, CDR1 is MNHNS, CDR2 SASEGT. V trimming: 5 bases; J trimming: 3 bases; junction bases outside the gene matches: 12. Here the CDR3 DNA reads TGTGCCAGCAGTCCGCAGGACGGGACTAGCGGATACTACGAGCAGTACTTC. Its translation: CASSPQDGTSGYYEQYF.

This sequence joins TRBV19 and TRBJ2-7, with 8 bases that match TRBD2. This CDR3 is built from 15 residues. Germline-derived CDR1 and CDR2 are LNHDA and SQIVND (reference sequence). V lost 4 bases and J lost 7; bases outside the gene matches: 12. Written as DNA, the CDR3 is TGTGCCAGTAGTACCGCCGGGGGGGCCACGGTTGAGCAGTACTTC. It yields the protein CASSTAGGATVEQYF.

Notes on this clonotype: A single base separates this from a much larger clone, so it may be a read error. The rearrangement uses TRBV5-1 and TRBJ2-2; the match to TRBD1 covers 8 bases. In germline, CDR1 is SGHRS, CDR2 YFSETQ. This CDR3 is 15 amino acids long. Here the CDR3 DNA reads TGCGCCAGCAGCAAAGGACAGGGCGCCACCGGGGAGCTGCTTTTT. It yields the protein CASSKGQGATGELLF.

The chain carries TRBV2 and TRBJ2-3; 7 positions agree with TRBD1. The CDR3 totals 15 residues. The V gene end was trimmed by 6 bases and the J gene end by 2 bases; junction bases not matched to a gene: 8. CDR1 and CDR2 from the germline V gene are SNHLY and FYNNEI. The chain's CDR3 is CASSFRDSNTDTQYF. As DNA, the CDR3 is TGTGCCAGCAGCTTCCGGGACAGCAACACAGATACGCAGTATTTT.

Turning to this clonotype: The junction and the germline gene differ at one end; a read error may be behind it. The V call is TRBV15, the J call TRBJ1-4; possible D gene TRBD1, 5 bases. CDR3 length equals 15 residues. The V gene's germline CDR1 is LNHNV and CDR2 YYDKDF (reference sequence). The CDR3 nucleotides are TGTGCCACCAGCAGAGAGGGACTAGCGGGGGGGAATCCTACGTTT. The encoded protein is CATSREGLAGGNPTF. Full variable domain (missing parts from reference TRBV15 and TRBJ1-4): DAMVIQNPRYQVTQFGKPVTLSCSQTLNHNVMYWYQQKSSQAPKLLFHYYDKDFNNEADTPDNFQSRRPNTSFCFLDIRSPGLGDTAMYLCATSREGLAGGNPTFGSGTQLSVL.

J is TRBJ1-2 and V is TRBV10-3, with TRBD1 identical over 8 bases. The CDR3 runs 15 residues. The germline CDR1 and CDR2 sequences are ENHRY and SYGVKD. V was clipped by 0 bases and J by 4 bases; unmatched bases: 4. The CDR3 sequence: CAISESRQGTYGYTF. CDR3 nucleotides: TGTGCCATCAGTGAGTCCCGACAGGGGACCTATGGCTACACCTTC.

In its sample, this clonotype was seen a few times. V usage is TRBV2 and J usage is TRBJ1-3, with 7 bases that match TRBD1. From germline, CDR1 is SNHLY and CDR2 FYNNEI. V shed 9 bases and J 0 bases; nucleotides not matched to a gene: 5. The CDR3 runs 14 residues. The CDR3 DNA reads TGTGCCAGAAAGGGGACAGACTCTGGAAACACCATATATTTT. Translating it yields CARKGTDSGNTIYF.

This chain uses TRBV20-1 with TRBJ1-1, with no clear D. The germline CDR1 and CDR2 sequences are DFQATT and SNEGSKA (reference sequence). This CDR3 contains 11 residues. V was shortened by 5 bases and J by 4 bases, with 8 bases between the two germline ends. The CDR3 DNA reads as TGCAGTGCTTCTAGCAGCACTGAAGCTTTCTTT. Translated: CSASSSTEAFF.

This sequence joins TRBV29-1 and TRBJ2-1, with a weak D call TRBD1 (7 bases). CDR3 size: 15 residues. Germline V gene data show CDR1 as SQVTM and CDR2 as ANQGSEA. V gave up 6 bases and J gave up 1 base, with 16 bases separating them. CDR3 amino acids: CSVGSAGGSYNEQFF. The CDR3 nucleotides read TGCAGCGTAGGCAGCGCAGGGGGGTCCTACAATGAGCAGTTCTTC.

As regards this clonotype: An end of the junction differs from the germline gene, which may be a read error. The chain uses TRBV20-1 and TRBJ1-2; 7 nucleotides agree with TRBD1. CDR3 size: 13 residues. Germline values: CDR1 DFQATT, CDR2 SNEGSKA (reference sequence). For the CDR3, the DNA is TGCAGTGCTAGAGGACTAGGGGGCTATGGCTGCACCTTC. Encoded protein: CSARGLGGYGCTF.

The chain has TRBV5-8 and TRBJ2-2; D gene ambiguous. Germline CDR1 reads SGHTS; CDR2 reads YDEGEE. This CDR3 has 15 residues. V was cut by 4 bases and J by 0 bases, with 10 bases left in between. CDR3 sequence: CASSQLQANTGELFF. CDR3 coding DNA: TGTGCCAGCAGCCAACTCCAAGCGAACACCGGGGAGCTGTTTTTT.

The chain couples TRBV7-2 to TRBJ2-5, with 7 bases matching TRBD1. J gave up 0 bases and V 7 bases, and 8 bases lay outside the gene matches. The germline CDR1 and CDR2 sequences are SGHTA and FQGNSA. The CDR3 contains 15 residues. CDR3: CASKIGGGYQETQYF. Here the CDR3 DNA reads TGTGCCAGCAAGATAGGGGGCGGGTACCAAGAGACCCAGTACTTC. The full variable domain, with the rest looked up from reference TRBV7-2 and TRBJ2-5, is GAGVSQSPSNKVTEKGKDVELRCDPISGHTALYWYRQSLGQGLEFLIYFQGNSAPDKSGLPSDRFSAERTGGSVSTLTIQRTQQEDSAVYLCASKIGGGYQETQYFGPGTRLLVL.

This clonotype was seen just once. The chain links TRBV9 to TRBJ2-7, with 9 bases matching TRBD1. Germline V gene lookup returns CDR1 SGDLS and CDR2 YYNGEE. The CDR3 is 15 residues long. J lost 0 bases, V lost 6 bases, and 7 bases had no gene match. The CDR3 loop is CASTEGTGSSYEQYF. The CDR3 region has the DNA TGTGCCAGCACCGAAGGGACAGGGAGCTCCTACGAGCAGTACTTC.

This rearrangement joins TRBV7-9 to TRBJ2-7; D gene uncertain. Deletions cut 4 bases from V and 6 bases from J, with 10 bases between. This CDR3 has 12 residues. Germline V CDR1 and CDR2: SEHNR, FQNEAQ (reference sequence). CDR3: CASSSMRSEQYF. CDR3 DNA: TGTGCCAGCAGCTCCATGAGAAGCGAGCAGTACTTC. The complete variable domain, with remaining parts taken from reference TRBV7-9 and TRBJ2-7, reads DTGVSQNPRHKITKRGQNVTFRCDPISEHNRLYWYRQTLGQGPEFLTYFQNEAQLEKSRLLSDRFSAERPKGSFSTLEIQRTEQGDSAMYLCASSSMRSEQYFGPGTRLTVT.

The chain carries TRBV20-1 and TRBJ2-7, with D tentatively TRBD1 or TRBD2 (6 bases each). Looked up from germline, CDR1 is DFQATT and CDR2 is SNEGSKA (reference sequence). The V and J ends lost 3 bases and 1 base respectively, with 13 bases between them. The CDR3 spans 14 residues. CDR3 in DNA: TGCAGTGCTAGCTGGCAGGGGACTTCCTACGAGCAGTACTTC. Amino acid sequence: CSASWQGTSYEQYF.

V gene TRBV7-9 combines with J gene TRBJ2-3; TRBD1 matches 9 bases. The CDR3 extends over 19 amino acids. CDR1 and CDR2 (germline): SEHNR, FQNEAQ (reference sequence). V lost 2 bases, J lost 0 bases, and 12 bases stayed unmatched. The CDR3 loop is CASSLTARTGVSSTDTQYF. CDR3 bases: TGTGCCAGCAGCTTAACCGCTAGGACAGGGGTATCGAGCACAGATACGCAGTATTTT.